Following are 14 T cell receptor beta chains from one sample sequenced in a study of T cell repertoires in cytomegalovirus infection. TCRdb re-called the reads with MiXCR, one entry per CDR3 protein. The data show about 490,000 distinct CDR3 sequences, 10% to 12% seen once. Sequencing was carried out using PBMCs. These TCRs come from a human donor in good health (CMV status not recorded). Some clones in this sample may be carry-over from other donors' samples.

The sample holds many counts of this clonotype. This chain links TRBV20-1 with TRBJ1-5; D not certain. CDR3 length: 13 residues. The V gene's germline CDR1 is DFQATT and CDR2 SNEGSKA (reference sequence). The V end lost 6 bases, the J end lost 8 bases, and 17 bases lay between the germline ends. The CDR3 region is CSAKDGPGEPQHF. The CDR3 nucleotides are TGCAGTGCCAAGGACGGACCAGGTGAGCCCCAGCATTTT.

Concerning this clonotype: One end of the junction does not line up with germline, which may come from a read error. The V call is TRBV10-3, the J call TRBJ2-5, with 11 bases fitting TRBD2. Germline V gene lookup returns CDR1 ENHRY and CDR2 SYGVKD. This CDR3 spans 14 amino acids. The CDR3 spells CALSPSGRQETQYF. CDR3 nucleotides: TGTGCCCTCAGCCCTAGCGGGAGGCAAGAGACCCAGTACTTC.

The DNA for the CDR3 is TGCAGCGTAAACAGGGGGAGTAATCGGGACACTGAAGCTTTCTTT. Its protein is CSVNRGSNRDTEAFF. This chain uses TRBV29-1 with TRBJ1-1, with 8 bases matching TRBD1. The germline gives CDR1 SQVTM, CDR2 ANQGSEA. The V gene end was trimmed by 6 bases and the J gene end by 3 bases; junction bases not matched to a gene: 12. The CDR3 has 15 residues.

This clonotype has a count of ten or more. The rearrangement uses TRBV19 and TRBJ2-5; 11 bases align to TRBD2. Germline V gives CDR1 LNHDA, CDR2 SQIVND (reference sequence). This CDR3 is built from 18 residues. With V trimmed by 3 bases and J by 1 base, 10 bases remained unmatched. The CDR3 loop reads CASSMTSGDVVPQETQYF. The CDR3 nucleotides are TGTGCCAGTAGTATGACTAGCGGGGACGTCGTCCCCCAAGAGACCCAGTACTTC.

The chain has TRBV20-1 and TRBJ1-4; TRBD1 matches at 7 bases. There are 15 residues in the CDR3. CDR1 is DFQATT, CDR2 SNEGSKA, per germline (reference sequence). Losses at the gene ends were 6 bases for V and 8 bases for J; bases not matched to a gene: 15. CDR3 residues: CSANNIQGTGEKLFF. The CDR3 DNA follows: TGCAGTGCAAATAATATACAGGGGACGGGGGAAAAACTGTTTTTT.

This clonotype was seen at least ten times. This chain links TRBV7-3 with TRBJ2-5, with D perhaps matching TRBD1 or TRBD2 (5 bases each). V lost 3 bases, J lost 5 bases, and 10 bases lay in between. The CDR3 covers 13 residues. Looked up from germline, CDR1 is SGHTA and CDR2 is FQGTGA. The CDR3 coding sequence is TGTGCCAGCAGCTTTGGGGGAGCGGAGACCCAGTACTTC. As protein: CASSFGGAETQYF.

This clonotype has at least ten counts. The CDR3 region is CASRRGTQFGELFF. The CDR3, as DNA: TGTGCCAGCAGGAGAGGGACCCAATTCGGGGAGCTGTTTTTT. The genes are TRBV7-2 and TRBJ2-2, with D perhaps being TRBD1 or TRBD2 (5 bases each). This CDR3 has 14 amino acids. The V gene lost 6 bases and the J gene lost 7 bases, with 15 bases spanning the gap. The germline gives CDR1 SGHTA, CDR2 FQGNSA.

This clonotype was seen repeatedly, ten times or more. The chain is built from TRBV5-4 and TRBJ2-5, with TRBD1 identical over 7 bases. V lost 3 bases, J lost 3 bases, and 5 bases stayed unmatched. Germline values: CDR1 SGHNT, CDR2 YYREEE (reference sequence). The CDR3 runs 14 residues. The CDR3 region has the DNA TGTGCCAGCAGCTCCGGGACAGAAAAAGAGACCCAGTACTTC. It translates to CASSSGTEKETQYF.

The V gene is TRBV29-1, the J gene TRBJ1-1; D call uncertain. The CDR3 consists of 9 residues. Germline-derived CDR1 and CDR2 are SQVTM and ANQGSEA. Trimming pared 4 bases from V and 6 bases from J, leaving 3 bases between. The CDR3 DNA reads as TGCAGCGTTGGTCCTGAAGCTTTCTTT. This translates into CSVGPEAFF.

This clonotype was detected many times. The CDR3 loop reads CASSLWKGQNTYNEQFF. In nucleotides, the CDR3 is TGTGCCAGCAGCTTATGGAAGGGCCAGAATACCTACAATGAGCAGTTCTTC. This sequence joins TRBV7-6 and TRBJ2-1, with unresolved D. Trimming stripped 2 bases from V and 2 bases from J, with 16 bases between. This CDR3 is built from 17 residues. CDR1 and CDR2 (germline): SGHVS, FNYEAQ.

This clonotype occurred many times. The V gene is TRBV6-5, the J gene TRBJ1-1; D not certain. The CDR3 is made up of 13 amino acids. Trimming cost V 2 bases and J 1 base, with 5 bases left between them. Germline CDR1 reads MNHEY; CDR2 reads SVGAGI. CDR3 residues: CASSYDGNTEAFF. The CDR3 DNA follows: TGTGCCAGCAGTTACGACGGGAACACTGAAGCTTTCTTT.

V usage is TRBV4-1 and J usage is TRBJ2-4; the D is unclear. Germline-derived CDR1 and CDR2 are MGHRA and YSYEKL. The CDR3 has 14 residues. The V gene lost 1 base and the J gene lost 8 bases, with 12 bases spanning the gap. In DNA form, the CDR3 reads TGCGCCAGCAGCCAAGGCCCGGGCAGTTACATTCAGTACTTC. Encoded protein: CASSQGPGSYIQYF.

This clonotype was observed at least ten times. The chain recombines TRBV7-3 with TRBJ2-7, with D tentatively TRBD1 (6 bases). This CDR3 comprises 14 residues. From germline, CDR1 is SGHTA and CDR2 FQGTGA. V was clipped by 5 bases and J by 1 base, with 12 bases between them. CDR3 coding DNA: TGTGCCAGCAGCCCTTACGACAGGTCCTACGAGCAGTACTTC. Residues: CASSPYDRSYEQYF.

This clonotype was seen many times. The rearrangement uses TRBV25-1 and TRBJ1-1; D is unclear. The CDR3 is made up of 11 amino acids. Trimming took 10 bases from V and 1 from J, leaving 7 bases between them. Germline assignment: CDR1 MGHDK and CDR2 SYGVNS. CDR3 sequence reads: CATGRNTEAFF. In DNA, the CDR3 is TGTGCCACCGGGCGGAACACTGAAGCTTTCTTT.